The clone carrying this T cell receptor (beta chain) was detected ten times or more. As yet, its antigen is unknown. CDR3 length: 13 residues. V dropped 6 bases and J dropped 0 bases, with 8 bases sitting between them. These data originate in a study of T cells after yellow fever vaccination. By 5'RACE template switching, TCR cDNA was produced, with a universal primer site and UMIs added in the process. TCRdb processed the 5' RACE reads anew with MiXCR; each CDR3 protein has one entry. Here the sample spans approximately 300,000 distinct CDR3 sequences, roughly 10% being singletons. Whole-study findings and limits: The CD4 compartment and the CD8 compartment contained a small share of clonotypes in common. Most primary-vaccination clones reappeared after the booster (about 97% CD4, around 88% CD8).

V and J are TRBV12-3 or TRBV12-4 and TRBJ2-5; D unclear. Sequencing used CD4+ T cells sorted from PBMCs, obtained 45 days after the yellow fever booster vaccination. The sequence was collected from a man between 18 and 29 years old who received the YFV17D yellow fever vaccine. This chain's CDR3 is CASSRMYQETQYF. In nucleotides, the CDR3 is TGTGCCAGCAGCCGTATGTACCAAGAGACCCAGTACTTC.